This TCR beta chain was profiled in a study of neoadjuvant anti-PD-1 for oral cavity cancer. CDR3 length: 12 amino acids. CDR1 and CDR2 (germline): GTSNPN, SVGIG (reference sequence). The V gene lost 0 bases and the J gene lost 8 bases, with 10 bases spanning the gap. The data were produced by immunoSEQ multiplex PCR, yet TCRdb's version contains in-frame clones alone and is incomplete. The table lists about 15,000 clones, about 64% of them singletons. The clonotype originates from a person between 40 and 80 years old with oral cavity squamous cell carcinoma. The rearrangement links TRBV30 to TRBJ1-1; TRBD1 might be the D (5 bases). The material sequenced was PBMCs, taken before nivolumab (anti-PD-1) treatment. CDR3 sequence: CAWSVTGPEAFF. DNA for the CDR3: TGTGCCTGGAGTGTAACAGGCCCGGAAGCTTTCTTT.